Listed here is a single TCR beta chain. Its specificity is not known. The beta constant-region primer was an equimolar mix of two oligonucleotides covering TRBC1 and TRBC2. The ligated cDNA underwent four PCR rounds using SP2 and nested alpha and beta constant-region primers. TCRdb passed the UMI-ligation and nested PCR reads through MiXCR, listing each CDR3 protein once. The sample lists 95,000 to 150,000 distinct CDR3 sequences, just over 35% occurring once. The data stem from a study of naive and memory T cell subsets. Study-wide results and caveats: In CD4 and CD8 cells, diversity dropped from naive through EMRA.

Overnight CMV lysate stimulation of fresh PBMCs defined donor CMV status by CD4+ IFNgamma. The TCR originated in a human donor in good health. Sequenced input: central memory CD4+ T cells from blood.

The CDR3 reads CAWIHKGAVNNQPQHF. The CDR3 DNA reads as TGTGCCTGGATTCATAAGGGGGCCGTTAACAATCAGCCCCAGCATTTT. This chain links TRBV30 with TRBJ1-5; the match to TRBD1 covers 7 bases. The CDR3 sequence is 16 residues long. The V gene end was trimmed by 4 bases and the J gene end by 3 bases; junction bases not matched to a gene: 12. The germline V gene has CDR1 GTSNPN and CDR2 SVGIG (reference sequence).